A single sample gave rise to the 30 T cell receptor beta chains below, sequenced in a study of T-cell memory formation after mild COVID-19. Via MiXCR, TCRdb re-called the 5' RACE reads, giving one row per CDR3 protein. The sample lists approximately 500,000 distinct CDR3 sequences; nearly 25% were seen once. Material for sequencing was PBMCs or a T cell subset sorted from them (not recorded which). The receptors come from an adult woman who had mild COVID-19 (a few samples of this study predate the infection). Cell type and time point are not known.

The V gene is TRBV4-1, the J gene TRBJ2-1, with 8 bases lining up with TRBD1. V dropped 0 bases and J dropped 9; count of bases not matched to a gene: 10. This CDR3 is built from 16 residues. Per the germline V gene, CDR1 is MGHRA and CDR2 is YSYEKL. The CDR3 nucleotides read TGCGCCAGCAGCCAAGAGAAGAGACAGGGGATTACTGAGCAGTTCTTC. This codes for CASSQEKRQGITEQFF.

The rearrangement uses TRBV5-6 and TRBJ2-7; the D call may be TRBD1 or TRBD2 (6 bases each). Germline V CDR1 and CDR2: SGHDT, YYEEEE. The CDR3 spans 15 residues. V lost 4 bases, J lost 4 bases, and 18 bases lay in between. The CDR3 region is CASSHPGTRGYEQYF. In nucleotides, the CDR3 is TGTGCCAGCAGCCACCCCGGGACACGGGGGTACGAGCAGTACTTC.

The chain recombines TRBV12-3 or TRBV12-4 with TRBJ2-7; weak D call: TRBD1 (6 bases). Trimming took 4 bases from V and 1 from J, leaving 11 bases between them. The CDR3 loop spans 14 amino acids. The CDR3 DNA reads TGTGCCAGCAGTTATGACAGGACGTCCTACGAGCAGTACTTC. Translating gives CASSYDRTSYEQYF.

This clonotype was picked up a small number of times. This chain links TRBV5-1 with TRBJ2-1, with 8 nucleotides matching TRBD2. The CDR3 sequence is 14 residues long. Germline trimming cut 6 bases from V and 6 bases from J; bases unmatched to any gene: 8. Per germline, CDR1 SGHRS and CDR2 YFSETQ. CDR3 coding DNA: TGCGCCAGCATGACTGCCGGGACTAGCAATGAGCAGTTCTTC. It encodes CASMTAGTSNEQFF.

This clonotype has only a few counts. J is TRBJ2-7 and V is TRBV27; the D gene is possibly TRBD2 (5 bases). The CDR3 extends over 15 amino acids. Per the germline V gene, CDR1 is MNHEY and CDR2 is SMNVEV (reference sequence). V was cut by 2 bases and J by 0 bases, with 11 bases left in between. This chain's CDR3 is CASSLERMSSYEQYF. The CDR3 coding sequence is TGTGCCAGCAGTTTAGAGCGGATGAGCTCCTACGAGCAGTACTTC.

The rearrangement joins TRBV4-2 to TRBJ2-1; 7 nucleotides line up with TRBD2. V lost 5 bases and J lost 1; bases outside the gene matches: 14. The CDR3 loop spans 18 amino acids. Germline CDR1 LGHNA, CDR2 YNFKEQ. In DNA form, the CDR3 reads TGTGCCAGCAGCTCCCCCGGGAGCGGGACGGAATCCTACAATGAGCAGTTCTTC. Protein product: CASSSPGSGTESYNEQFF.

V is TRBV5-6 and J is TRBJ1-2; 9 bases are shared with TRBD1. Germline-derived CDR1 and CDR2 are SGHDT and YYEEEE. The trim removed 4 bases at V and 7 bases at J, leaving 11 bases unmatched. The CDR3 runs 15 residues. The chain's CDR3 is CASSPLSGTGFGYTF. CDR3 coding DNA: TGTGCCAGCAGCCCCCTCAGTGGGACAGGGTTTGGCTACACCTTC.

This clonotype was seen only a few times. In DNA, the CDR3 is TGCGCCAGCAGATCCGGGACAGGCGATGATGGCTACACCTTC. As protein: CASRSGTGDDGYTF. The gene calls are TRBV4-1 and TRBJ1-2; 8 nucleotides match TRBD1. CDR1 and CDR2 from the germline V gene are MGHRA and YSYEKL. V lost 6 bases, J lost 6 bases, and 9 bases stayed unmatched. This CDR3 region has 14 residues.

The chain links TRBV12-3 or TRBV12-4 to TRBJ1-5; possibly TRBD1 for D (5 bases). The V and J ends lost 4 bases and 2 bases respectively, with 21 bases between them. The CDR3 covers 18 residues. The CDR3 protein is CASSSGRIARFGNQPQHF. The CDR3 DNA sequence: TGTGCCAGCAGTTCAGGGAGGATCGCGCGGTTTGGCAATCAGCCCCAGCATTTT.

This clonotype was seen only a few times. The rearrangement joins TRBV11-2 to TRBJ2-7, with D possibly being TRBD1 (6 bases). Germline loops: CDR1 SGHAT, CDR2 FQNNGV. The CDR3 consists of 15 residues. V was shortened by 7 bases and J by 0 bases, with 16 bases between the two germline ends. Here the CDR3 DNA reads TGTGCCAGCACTCTCTCGGACAGCCTCTCCTACGAGCAGTACTTC. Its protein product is CASTLSDSLSYEQYF.

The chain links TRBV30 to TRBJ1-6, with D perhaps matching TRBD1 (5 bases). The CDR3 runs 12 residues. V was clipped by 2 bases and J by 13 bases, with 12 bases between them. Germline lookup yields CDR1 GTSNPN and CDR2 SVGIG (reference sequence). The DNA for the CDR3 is TGTGCCTGGAGTCCGACGGGGGGGCCCCTCCACTTT. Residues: CAWSPTGGPLHF.

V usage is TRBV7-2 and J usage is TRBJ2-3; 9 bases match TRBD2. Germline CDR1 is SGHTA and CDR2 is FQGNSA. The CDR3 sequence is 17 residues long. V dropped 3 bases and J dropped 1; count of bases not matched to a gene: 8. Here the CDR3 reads CASSLGISGGGTDTQYF. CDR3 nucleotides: TGTGCCAGCAGCTTGGGTATTAGCGGGGGAGGCACAGATACGCAGTATTTT.

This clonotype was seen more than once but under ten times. CDR3 nucleotide sequence: TGCGCCAGCAGCCAACCATGGGATCCAGAGACCCAGTACTTC. Its translation is CASSQPWDPETQYF. The V and J genes are TRBV4-1 and TRBJ2-5; D gene uncertain. Trimming pared 2 bases from V and 4 bases from J, leaving 11 bases between. There are 14 residues in the CDR3. Per the germline V gene, CDR1 is MGHRA and CDR2 is YSYEKL.

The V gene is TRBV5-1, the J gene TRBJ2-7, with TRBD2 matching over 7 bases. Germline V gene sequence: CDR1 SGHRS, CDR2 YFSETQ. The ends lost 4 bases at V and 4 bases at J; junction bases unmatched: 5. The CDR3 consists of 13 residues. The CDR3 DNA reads TGCGCCAGCAGCCTAGCGGAGACATACGAGCAGTACTTC. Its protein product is CASSLAETYEQYF.

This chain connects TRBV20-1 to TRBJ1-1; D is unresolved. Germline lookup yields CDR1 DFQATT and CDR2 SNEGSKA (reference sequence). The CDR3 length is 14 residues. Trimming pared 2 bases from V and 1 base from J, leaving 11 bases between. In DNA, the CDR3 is TGCAGTGCTAGATGGCCGGAATCGAACACTGAAGCTTTCTTT. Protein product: CSARWPESNTEAFF.

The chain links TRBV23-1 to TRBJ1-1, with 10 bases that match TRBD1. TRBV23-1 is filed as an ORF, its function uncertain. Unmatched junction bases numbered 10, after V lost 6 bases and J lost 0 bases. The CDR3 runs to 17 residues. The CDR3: CASSFDRGLRLNTEAFF. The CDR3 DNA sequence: TGCGCCAGCAGCTTCGACAGGGGGCTCAGGCTGAACACTGAAGCTTTCTTT.

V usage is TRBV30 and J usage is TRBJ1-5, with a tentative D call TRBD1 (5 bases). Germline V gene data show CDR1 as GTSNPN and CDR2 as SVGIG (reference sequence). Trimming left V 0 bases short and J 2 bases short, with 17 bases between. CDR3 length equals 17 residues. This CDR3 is CAWSVQEGVLGNQPQHF. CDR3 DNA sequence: TGTGCCTGGAGTGTACAGGAAGGGGTTCTCGGCAATCAGCCCCAGCATTTT.

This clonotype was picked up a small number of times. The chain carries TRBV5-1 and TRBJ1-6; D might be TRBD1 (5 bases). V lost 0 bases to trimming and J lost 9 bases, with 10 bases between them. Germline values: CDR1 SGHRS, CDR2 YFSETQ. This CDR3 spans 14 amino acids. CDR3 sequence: CASSLGSGSSPLHF. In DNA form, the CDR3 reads TGCGCCAGCAGCTTGGGCTCAGGGTCTTCACCCCTCCACTTT.

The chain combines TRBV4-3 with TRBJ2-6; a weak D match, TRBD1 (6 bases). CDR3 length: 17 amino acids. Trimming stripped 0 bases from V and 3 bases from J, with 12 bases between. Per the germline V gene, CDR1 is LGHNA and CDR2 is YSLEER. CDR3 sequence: CASSQDLKGVGANVLTF. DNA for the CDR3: TGCGCCAGCAGCCAAGATCTTAAGGGGGTTGGGGCCAACGTCCTGACTTTC.

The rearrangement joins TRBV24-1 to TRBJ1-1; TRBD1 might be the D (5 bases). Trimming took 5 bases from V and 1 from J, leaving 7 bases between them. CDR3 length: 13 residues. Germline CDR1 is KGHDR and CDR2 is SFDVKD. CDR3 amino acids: CATSATGNTEAFF. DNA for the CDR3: TGTGCCACCAGTGCTACAGGGAACACTGAAGCTTTCTTT.

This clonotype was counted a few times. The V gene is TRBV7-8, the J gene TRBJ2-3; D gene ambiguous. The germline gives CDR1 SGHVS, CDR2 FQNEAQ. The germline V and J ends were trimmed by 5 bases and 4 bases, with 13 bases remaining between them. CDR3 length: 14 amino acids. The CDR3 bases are TGTGCCAGCAGCATCCCCCCGAATCCAGATACGCAGTATTTT. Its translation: CASSIPPNPDTQYF.

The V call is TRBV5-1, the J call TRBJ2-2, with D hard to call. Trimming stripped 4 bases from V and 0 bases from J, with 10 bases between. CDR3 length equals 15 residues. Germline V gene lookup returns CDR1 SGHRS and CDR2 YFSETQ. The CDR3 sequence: CASSLTHANTGELFF. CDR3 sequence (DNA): TGCGCCAGCAGCCTGACGCATGCGAACACCGGGGAGCTGTTTTTT.

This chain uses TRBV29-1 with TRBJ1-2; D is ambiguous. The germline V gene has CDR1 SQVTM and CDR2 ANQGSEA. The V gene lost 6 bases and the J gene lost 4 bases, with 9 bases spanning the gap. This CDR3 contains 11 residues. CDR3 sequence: CSVGIGYGYTF. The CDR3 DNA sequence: TGCAGCGTCGGCATCGGCTATGGCTACACCTTC.

In nucleotides, the CDR3 is TGTGCCAGCAGTTTATCTCGGGGCTACACAGATACGCAGTATTTT. Translation gives CASSLSRGYTDTQYF. The rearrangement joins TRBV27 to TRBJ2-3, with D possibly being TRBD1 or TRBD2 (5 bases each). Trimming pared 0 bases from V and 2 bases from J, leaving 9 bases between. CDR1 and CDR2 (germline): MNHEY, SMNVEV (reference sequence). The CDR3 has 15 amino acids.

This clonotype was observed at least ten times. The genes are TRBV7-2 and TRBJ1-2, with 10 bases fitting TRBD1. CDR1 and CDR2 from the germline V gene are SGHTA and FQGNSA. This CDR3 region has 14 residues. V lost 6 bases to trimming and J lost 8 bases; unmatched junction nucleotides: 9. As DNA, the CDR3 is TGTGCCAGCAGTTCCGGGACAGGGGATCGGGGCTACACCTTC. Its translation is CASSSGTGDRGYTF.

CDR3 sequence: CASSWDSGQGFWNEQYF. The CDR3 DNA sequence: TGTGCCAGCAGTTGGGATTCGGGACAGGGATTTTGGAACGAGCAGTACTTC. This rearrangement joins TRBV12-3 or TRBV12-4 to TRBJ2-7; 9 bases align to TRBD1. The CDR3 covers 17 residues. The V and J ends lost 4 bases and 5 bases, in that order; junction bases with no gene match: 15.

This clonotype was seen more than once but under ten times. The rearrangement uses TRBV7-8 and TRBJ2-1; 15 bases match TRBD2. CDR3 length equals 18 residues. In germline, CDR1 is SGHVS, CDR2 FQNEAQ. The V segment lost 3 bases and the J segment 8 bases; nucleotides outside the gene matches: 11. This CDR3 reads CASSFPGTSGRSIDEQFF. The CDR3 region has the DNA TGTGCCAGCAGCTTTCCCGGGACTAGCGGGAGGAGTATCGATGAGCAGTTCTTC.

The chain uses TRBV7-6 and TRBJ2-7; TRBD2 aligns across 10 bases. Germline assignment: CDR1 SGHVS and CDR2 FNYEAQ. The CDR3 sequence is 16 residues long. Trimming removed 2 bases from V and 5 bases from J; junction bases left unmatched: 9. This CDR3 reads CASSLLAGELSDEQYF. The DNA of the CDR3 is TGTGCCAGCAGCTTACTAGCGGGAGAGCTTAGCGACGAGCAGTACTTC.

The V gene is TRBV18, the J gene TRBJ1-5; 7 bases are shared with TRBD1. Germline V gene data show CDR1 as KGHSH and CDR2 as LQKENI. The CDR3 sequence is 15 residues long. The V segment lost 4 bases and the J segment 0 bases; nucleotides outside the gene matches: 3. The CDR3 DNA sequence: TGTGCCAGCTCACTGGGACAGAGTAGCAATCAGCCCCAGCATTTT. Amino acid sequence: CASSLGQSSNQPQHF.

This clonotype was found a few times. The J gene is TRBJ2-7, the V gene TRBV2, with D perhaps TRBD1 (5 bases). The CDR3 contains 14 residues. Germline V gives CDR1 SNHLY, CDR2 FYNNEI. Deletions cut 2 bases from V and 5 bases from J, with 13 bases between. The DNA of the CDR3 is TGTGCCAGCAGTGAAAGGCAGGGTCGGAACGAGCAGTACTTC. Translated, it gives CASSERQGRNEQYF. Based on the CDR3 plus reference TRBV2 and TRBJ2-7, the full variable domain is EPEVTQTPSHQVTQMGQEVILRCVPISNHLYFYWYRQILGQKVEFLVSFYNNEISEKSEIFDDQFSVERPDGSNFTLKIRSTKLEDSAMYFCASSERQGRNEQYFGPGTRLTVT.